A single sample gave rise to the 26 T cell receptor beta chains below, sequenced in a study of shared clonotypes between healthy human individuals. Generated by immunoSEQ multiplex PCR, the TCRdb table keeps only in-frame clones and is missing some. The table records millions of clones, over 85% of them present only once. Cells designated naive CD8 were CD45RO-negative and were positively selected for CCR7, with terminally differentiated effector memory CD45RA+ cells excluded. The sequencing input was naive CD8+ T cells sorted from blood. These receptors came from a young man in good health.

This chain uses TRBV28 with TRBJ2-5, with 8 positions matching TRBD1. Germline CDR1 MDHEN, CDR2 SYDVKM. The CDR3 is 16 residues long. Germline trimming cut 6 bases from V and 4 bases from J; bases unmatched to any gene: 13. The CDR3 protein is CASRPKPYGTGETQYF. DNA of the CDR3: TGTGCCAGCAGACCTAAACCCTACGGGACAGGAGAGACCCAGTACTTC.

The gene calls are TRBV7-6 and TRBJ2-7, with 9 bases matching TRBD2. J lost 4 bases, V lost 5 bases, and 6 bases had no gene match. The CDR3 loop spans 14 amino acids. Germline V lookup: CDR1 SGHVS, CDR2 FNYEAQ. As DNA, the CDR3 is TGTGCCAGCAGCACGTTAGCGGGAGATTACGAGCAGTACTTC. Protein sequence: CASSTLAGDYEQYF.

CDR3 amino acids: CASSPRGPTLYGYTF. The DNA for the CDR3 is TGTGCCAGCAGCCCTCGGGGCCCAACCCTCTATGGCTACACCTTC. The chain employs TRBV7-8 and TRBJ1-2; maybe TRBD1 (5 bases). Germline V gene sequence: CDR1 SGHVS, CDR2 FQNEAQ. CDR3 length: 15 amino acids. V was shortened by 5 bases and J by 4 bases, with 17 bases between the two germline ends.

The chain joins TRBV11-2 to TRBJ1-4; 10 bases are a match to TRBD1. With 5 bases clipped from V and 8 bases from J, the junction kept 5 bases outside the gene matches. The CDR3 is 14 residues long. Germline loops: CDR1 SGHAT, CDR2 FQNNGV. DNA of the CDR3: TGTGCCAGCAGCCCCGGGACAGGGGTAGAAAAACTGTTTTTT. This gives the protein CASSPGTGVEKLFF.

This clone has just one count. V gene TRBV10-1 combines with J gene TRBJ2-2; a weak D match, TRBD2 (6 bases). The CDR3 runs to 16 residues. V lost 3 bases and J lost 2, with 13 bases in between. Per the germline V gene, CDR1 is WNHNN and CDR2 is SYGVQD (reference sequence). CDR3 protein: CASSDRASVNTGELFF. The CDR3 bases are TGCGCCAGCAGTGATCGGGCTAGCGTTAACACCGGGGAGCTGTTTTTT.

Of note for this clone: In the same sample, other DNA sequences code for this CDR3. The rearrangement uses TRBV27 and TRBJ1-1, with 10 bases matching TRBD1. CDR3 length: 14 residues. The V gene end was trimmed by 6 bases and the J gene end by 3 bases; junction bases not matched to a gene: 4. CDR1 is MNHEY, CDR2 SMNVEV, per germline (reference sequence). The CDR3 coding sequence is TGTGCCAGCAGCCTTGACAGGGGGCACACTGAAGCTTTCTTT. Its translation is CASSLDRGHTEAFF.

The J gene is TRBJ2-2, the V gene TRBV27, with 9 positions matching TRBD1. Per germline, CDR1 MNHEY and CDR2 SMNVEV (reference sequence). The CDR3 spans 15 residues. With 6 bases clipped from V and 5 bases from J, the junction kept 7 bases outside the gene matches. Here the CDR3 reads CASRQGARWTGELFF. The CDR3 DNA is TGTGCCAGCAGACAGGGGGCGCGGTGGACCGGGGAGCTGTTTTTT.

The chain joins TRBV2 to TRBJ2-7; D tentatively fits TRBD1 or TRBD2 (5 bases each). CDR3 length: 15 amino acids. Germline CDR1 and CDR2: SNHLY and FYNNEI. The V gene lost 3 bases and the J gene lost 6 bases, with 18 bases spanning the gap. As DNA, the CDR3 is TGTGCCAGCAGTGAGCCGGGACGCCTTTATTCCGAGCAGTACTTC. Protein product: CASSEPGRLYSEQYF.

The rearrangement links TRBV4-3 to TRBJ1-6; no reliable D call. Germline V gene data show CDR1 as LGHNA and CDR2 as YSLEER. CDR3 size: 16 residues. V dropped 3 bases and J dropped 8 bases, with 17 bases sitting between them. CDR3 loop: CASSQIRGGNDSPLHF. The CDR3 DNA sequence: TGCGCCAGCAGCCAGATCCGTGGAGGGAACGATTCACCCCTCCACTTT.

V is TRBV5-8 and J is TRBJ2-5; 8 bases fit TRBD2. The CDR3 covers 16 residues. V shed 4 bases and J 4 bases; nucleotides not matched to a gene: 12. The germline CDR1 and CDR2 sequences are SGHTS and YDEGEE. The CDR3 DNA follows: TGTGCCAGCAGCGGGCTTATAGCGGGATTGGGAGAGACCCAGTACTTC. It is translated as CASSGLIAGLGETQYF.

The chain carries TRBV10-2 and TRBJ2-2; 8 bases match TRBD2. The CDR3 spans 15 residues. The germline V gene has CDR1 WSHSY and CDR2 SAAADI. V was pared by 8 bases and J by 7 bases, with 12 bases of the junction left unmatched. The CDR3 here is CASHPSAGVVGELFF. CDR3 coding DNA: TGCGCCAGCCACCCCTCAGCGGGGGTGGTCGGGGAGCTGTTTTTT.

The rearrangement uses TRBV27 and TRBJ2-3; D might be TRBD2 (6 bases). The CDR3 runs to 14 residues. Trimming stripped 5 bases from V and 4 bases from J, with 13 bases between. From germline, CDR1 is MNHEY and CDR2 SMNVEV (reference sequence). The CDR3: CASSRYIAADTQYF. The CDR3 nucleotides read TGTGCCAGCAGTCGATACATAGCGGCAGATACGCAGTATTTT.

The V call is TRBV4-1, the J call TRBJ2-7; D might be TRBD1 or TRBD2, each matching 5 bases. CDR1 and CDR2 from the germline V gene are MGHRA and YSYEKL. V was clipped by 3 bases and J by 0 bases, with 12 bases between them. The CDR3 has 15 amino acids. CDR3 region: CASSHAGTASYEQYF. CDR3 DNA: TGCGCCAGCAGCCACGCCGGGACGGCCTCCTACGAGCAGTACTTC.

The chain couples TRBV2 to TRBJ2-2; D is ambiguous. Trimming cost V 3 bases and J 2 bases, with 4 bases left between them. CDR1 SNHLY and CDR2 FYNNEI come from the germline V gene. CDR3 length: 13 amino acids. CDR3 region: CASSETNTGELFF. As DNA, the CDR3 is TGTGCCAGCAGTGAGACTAACACCGGGGAGCTGTTTTTT.

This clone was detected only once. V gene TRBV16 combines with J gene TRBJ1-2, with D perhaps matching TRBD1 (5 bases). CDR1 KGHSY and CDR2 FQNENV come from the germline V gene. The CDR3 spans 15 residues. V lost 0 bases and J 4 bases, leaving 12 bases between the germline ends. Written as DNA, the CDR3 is TGTGCCAGCAGCCAATCGACAGTAACTCTCTATGGCTACACCTTC. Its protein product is CASSQSTVTLYGYTF.

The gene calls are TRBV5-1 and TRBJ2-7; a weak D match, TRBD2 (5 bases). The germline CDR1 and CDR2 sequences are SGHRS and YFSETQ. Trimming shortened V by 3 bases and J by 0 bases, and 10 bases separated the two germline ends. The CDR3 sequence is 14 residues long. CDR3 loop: CASSSDLSSYEQYF. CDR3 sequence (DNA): TGCGCCAGCAGCTCGGACTTAAGCTCCTACGAGCAGTACTTC.

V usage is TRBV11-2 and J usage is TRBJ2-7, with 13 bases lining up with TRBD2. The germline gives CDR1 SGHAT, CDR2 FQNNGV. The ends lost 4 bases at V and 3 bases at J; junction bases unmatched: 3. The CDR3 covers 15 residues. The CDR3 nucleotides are TGTGCCAGCAGCTCGGGGACTAGCGGGATCTACGAGCAGTACTTC. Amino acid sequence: CASSSGTSGIYEQYF.

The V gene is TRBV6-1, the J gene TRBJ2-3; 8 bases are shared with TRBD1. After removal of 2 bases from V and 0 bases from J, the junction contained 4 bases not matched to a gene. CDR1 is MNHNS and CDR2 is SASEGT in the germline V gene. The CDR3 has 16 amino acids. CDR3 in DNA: TGTGCCAGCAGTGAATTGGACAGGGTGAGCACAGATACGCAGTATTTT. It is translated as CASSELDRVSTDTQYF.

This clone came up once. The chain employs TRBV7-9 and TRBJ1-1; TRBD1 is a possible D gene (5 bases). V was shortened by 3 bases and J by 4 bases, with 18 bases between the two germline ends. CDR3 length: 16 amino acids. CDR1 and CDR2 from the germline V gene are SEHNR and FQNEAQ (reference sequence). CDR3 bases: TGTGCCAGCAGCTTGCTGGGAAGGGACGGGGGCACTGAAGCTTTCTTT. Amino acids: CASSLLGRDGGTEAFF.

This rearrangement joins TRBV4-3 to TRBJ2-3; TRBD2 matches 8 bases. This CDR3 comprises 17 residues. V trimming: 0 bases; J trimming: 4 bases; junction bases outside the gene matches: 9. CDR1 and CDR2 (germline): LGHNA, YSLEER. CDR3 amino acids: CASSQEPLADEADTQYF. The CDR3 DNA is TGCGCCAGCAGCCAAGAACCACTAGCGGACGAGGCAGATACGCAGTATTTT.

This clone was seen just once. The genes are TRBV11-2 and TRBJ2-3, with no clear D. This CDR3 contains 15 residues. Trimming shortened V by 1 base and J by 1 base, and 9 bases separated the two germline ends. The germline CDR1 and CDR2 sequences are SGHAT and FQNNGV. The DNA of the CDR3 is TGTGCCAGCAGCTTAGTAGGCCAGGGCACAGATACGCAGTATTTT. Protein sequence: CASSLVGQGTDTQYF.

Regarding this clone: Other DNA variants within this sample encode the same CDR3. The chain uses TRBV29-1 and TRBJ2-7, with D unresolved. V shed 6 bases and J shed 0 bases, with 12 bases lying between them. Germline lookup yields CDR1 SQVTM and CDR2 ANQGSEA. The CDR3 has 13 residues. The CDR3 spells CSVLGGGSYEQYF. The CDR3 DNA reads TGCAGCGTACTGGGCGGCGGCTCCTACGAGCAGTACTTC.

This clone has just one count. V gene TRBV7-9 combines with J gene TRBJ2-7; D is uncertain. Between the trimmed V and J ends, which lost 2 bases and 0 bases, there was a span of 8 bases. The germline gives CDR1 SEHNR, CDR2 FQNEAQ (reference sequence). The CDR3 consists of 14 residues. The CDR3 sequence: CASSLIRSSYEQYF. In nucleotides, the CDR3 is TGTGCCAGCAGCTTAATAAGGAGCTCCTACGAGCAGTACTTC. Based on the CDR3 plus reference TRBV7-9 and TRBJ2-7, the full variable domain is DTGVSQNPRHKITKRGQNVTFRCDPISEHNRLYWYRQTLGQGPEFLTYFQNEAQLEKSRLLSDRFSAERPKGSFSTLEIQRTEQGDSAMYLCASSLIRSSYEQYFGPGTRLTVT.

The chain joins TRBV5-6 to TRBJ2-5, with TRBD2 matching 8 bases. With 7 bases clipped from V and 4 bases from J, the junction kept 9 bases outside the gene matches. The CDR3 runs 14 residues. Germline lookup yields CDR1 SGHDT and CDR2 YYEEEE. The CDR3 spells CASGLAPTGETQYF. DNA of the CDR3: TGTGCCAGCGGACTAGCACCCACGGGAGAGACCCAGTACTTC.

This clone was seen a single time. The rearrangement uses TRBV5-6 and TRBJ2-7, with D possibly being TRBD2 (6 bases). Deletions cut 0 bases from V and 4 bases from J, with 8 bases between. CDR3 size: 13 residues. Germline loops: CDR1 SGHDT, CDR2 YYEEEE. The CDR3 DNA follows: TGTGCCAGCAGCTTGGGGGGGAGGTACGAGCAGTACTTC. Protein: CASSLGGRYEQYF.

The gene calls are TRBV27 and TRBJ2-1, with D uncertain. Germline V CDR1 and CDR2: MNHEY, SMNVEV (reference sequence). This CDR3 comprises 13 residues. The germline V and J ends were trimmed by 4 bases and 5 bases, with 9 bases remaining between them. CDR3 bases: TGTGCCAGCAGTTGTATACAGAACAATGAGCAGTTCTTC. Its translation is CASSCIQNNEQFF.